This T cell receptor beta chain originates from a study of vaccination effects on CD4 cells after COVID-19. Study as a whole: Each participant received a vaccine that was either BNT162b2 or mRNA-1273, given as two doses.

Within the ViraFEST assay, antigen-specific CD4+ T cells underwent expansion with viral peptide pools prior to sequencing. Following a roughly 11-day culture, CD4+ T cells were purified. Vaccine recipients, nucleocapsid antibody negative, had no prior SARS-CoV-2 infection. In the cultures, half the medium was exchanged for IL-2 medium on days 3 and 7. TCRdb keeps only in-frame clones here, not all; method: immunoSEQ multiplex PCR. Of approximately 87,000 clones listed, approximately 74% are singletons. The CDR3 totals 15 residues. Germline assignment: CDR1 MNHEY and CDR2 SMNVEV (reference sequence). The junction had 2 bases not matched to a gene; V was cut back by 3 bases and J by 3 bases. Details on this clone: Antigen specificity is unknown.

The sample in question was CD4+ T cells from PBMCs cultured with HCoV-229E spike peptides, obtained before COVID-19 vaccination. The chain carries TRBV27 and TRBJ2-6, with 7 bases aligning to TRBD1. This TCR was sampled from a human donor who received a COVID-19 vaccine. The CDR3 region is CASSFQGDGANVLTF. The DNA of the CDR3 is TGTGCCAGCAGTTTTCAGGGGGATGGGGCCAACGTCCTGACTTTC.